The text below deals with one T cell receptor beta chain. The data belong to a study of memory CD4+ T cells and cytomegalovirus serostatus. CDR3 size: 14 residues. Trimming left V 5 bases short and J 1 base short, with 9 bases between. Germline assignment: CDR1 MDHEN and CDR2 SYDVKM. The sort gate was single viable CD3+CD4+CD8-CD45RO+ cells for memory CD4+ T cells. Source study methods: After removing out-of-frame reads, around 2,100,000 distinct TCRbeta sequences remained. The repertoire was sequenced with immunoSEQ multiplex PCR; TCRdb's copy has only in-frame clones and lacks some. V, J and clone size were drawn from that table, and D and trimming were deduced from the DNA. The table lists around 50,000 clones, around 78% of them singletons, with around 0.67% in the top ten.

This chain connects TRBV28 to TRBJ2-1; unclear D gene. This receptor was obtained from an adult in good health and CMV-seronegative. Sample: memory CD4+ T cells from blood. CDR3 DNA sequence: TGTGCCAGCAGTCTTCGACAATCCTACAATGAGCAGTTCTTC. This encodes CASSLRQSYNEQFF.